The next 7 T cell receptor beta chains were all read from a single sample in a study of OX40 agonist ivuxolimab in advanced cancers. Assay used: immunoSEQ multiplex PCR; TCRdb lists only in-frame clones, some missing. Among roughly 60,000 clones listed, more than 75% were seen once. The starting material was CD4+ or CD8+ T cells sorted from blood, obtained in a trial of the OX40 agonist ivuxolimab. The receptors come from an adult with an advanced solid tumor such as melanoma, head and neck, liver or kidney cancer.

J is TRBJ1-2 and V is TRBV6-5, with 9 bases matching TRBD1. This CDR3 region has 13 residues. V shed 5 bases, J shed 7 bases, and the junction held 5 bases outside the gene matches. Germline V gene sequence: CDR1 MNHEY, CDR2 SVGAGI. This CDR3 reads CASSKQGAFGYTF. The CDR3 DNA is TGTGCCAGCAGTAAACAGGGGGCGTTTGGCTACACCTTC.

The chain uses TRBV2 and TRBJ1-5; the D is unclear. V dropped 3 bases and J dropped 9 bases, with 9 bases sitting between them. Germline CDR1 SNHLY, CDR2 FYNNEI. The CDR3 sequence is 12 residues long. DNA for the CDR3: TGTGCCAGCAGTGAGTTCGGGCCGCCCCAGCATTTT. As protein: CASSEFGPPQHF.

V and J are TRBV9 and TRBJ2-1; 10 positions match TRBD1. The CDR3 covers 15 residues. V was clipped by 2 bases and J by 8 bases; unmatched bases: 7. Germline lookup yields CDR1 SGDLS and CDR2 YYNGEE. CDR3 nucleotide sequence: TGTGCCAGCAGCGTCCCGGGACAGGGGAATGATGAGCAGTTCTTC. Translating it yields CASSVPGQGNDEQFF.

The chain links TRBV19 to TRBJ1-5; D not resolved. Trimming removed 3 bases at V and 5 bases at J, with 5 bases between. This CDR3 comprises 12 residues. Germline CDR1 LNHDA, CDR2 SQIVND (reference sequence). Here the CDR3 reads CASSILYQPQHF. The DNA of the CDR3 is TGTGCCAGTAGTATTCTATATCAGCCCCAGCATTTT.

This chain joins TRBV13 and TRBJ1-2; D gene uncertain. Germline CDR1 PRHDT, CDR2 FYEKMQ (reference sequence). V was clipped by 5 bases and J by 0 bases, with 13 bases between them. CDR3 length equals 15 residues. CDR3 nucleotide sequence: TGTGCCAGCAGCCGCCAAGGGCCAGCTAACTATGGCTACACCTTC. Translation gives CASSRQGPANYGYTF.

V gene TRBV5-4 combines with J gene TRBJ2-5, with TRBD2 identical over 10 bases. Germline V CDR1 and CDR2: SGHNT, YYREEE (reference sequence). This CDR3 has 14 residues. V lost 4 bases, J lost 5 bases, and 5 bases stayed unmatched. The CDR3 region has the DNA TGTGCCAGCAGCCGTAATAGCGGGGGGGAGACCCAGTACTTC. Translating it yields CASSRNSGGETQYF.

The chain uses TRBV7-6 and TRBJ1-3; D gene ambiguous. The CDR3 is made up of 16 amino acids. V shed 1 base and J shed 2 bases, with 12 bases lying between them. From germline, CDR1 is SGHVS and CDR2 FNYEAQ. The CDR3 region has the DNA TGTGCCAGCAGCTTAGGGCAGGTTGAGGCTGGAAACACCATATATTTT. Its protein is CASSLGQVEAGNTIYF.